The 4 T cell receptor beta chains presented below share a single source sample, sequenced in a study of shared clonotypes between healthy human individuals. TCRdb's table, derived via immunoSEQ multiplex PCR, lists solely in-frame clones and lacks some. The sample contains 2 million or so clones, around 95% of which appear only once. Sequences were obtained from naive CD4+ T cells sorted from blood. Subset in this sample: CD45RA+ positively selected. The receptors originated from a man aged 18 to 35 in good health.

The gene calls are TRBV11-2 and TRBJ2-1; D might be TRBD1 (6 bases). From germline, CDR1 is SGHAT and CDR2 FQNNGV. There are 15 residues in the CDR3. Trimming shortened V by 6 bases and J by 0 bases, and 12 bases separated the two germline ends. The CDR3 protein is CASSRGWDSYNEQFF. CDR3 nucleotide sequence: TGTGCCAGCAGTAGGGGGTGGGACTCCTACAATGAGCAGTTCTTC.

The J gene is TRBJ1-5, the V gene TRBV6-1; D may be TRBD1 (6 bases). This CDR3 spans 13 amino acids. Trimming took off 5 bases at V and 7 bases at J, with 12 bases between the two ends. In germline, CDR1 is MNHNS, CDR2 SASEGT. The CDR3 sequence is CASSTQGRQPQHF. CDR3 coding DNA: TGTGCCAGCAGTACTCAGGGGAGGCAGCCCCAGCATTTT.

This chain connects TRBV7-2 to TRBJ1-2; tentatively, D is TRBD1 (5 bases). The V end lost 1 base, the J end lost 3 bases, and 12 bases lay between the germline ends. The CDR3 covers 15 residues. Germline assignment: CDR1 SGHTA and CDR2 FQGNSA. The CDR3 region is CASSLGSGQYYGYTF. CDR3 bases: TGTGCCAGCAGCTTAGGATCAGGGCAATACTATGGCTACACCTTC.

The CDR3 coding sequence is TGCGCCAGCAGCCAAGATTCGCTAGCGGGGAAACGTGGGAATGAGCAGTTCTTC. Residues: CASSQDSLAGKRGNEQFF. The V gene is TRBV4-3, the J gene TRBJ2-1; 9 bases map to TRBD2. With V trimmed by 0 bases and J by 7 bases, 13 bases remained unmatched. Germline CDR1 and CDR2: LGHNA and YSLEER. The CDR3 runs 18 residues.